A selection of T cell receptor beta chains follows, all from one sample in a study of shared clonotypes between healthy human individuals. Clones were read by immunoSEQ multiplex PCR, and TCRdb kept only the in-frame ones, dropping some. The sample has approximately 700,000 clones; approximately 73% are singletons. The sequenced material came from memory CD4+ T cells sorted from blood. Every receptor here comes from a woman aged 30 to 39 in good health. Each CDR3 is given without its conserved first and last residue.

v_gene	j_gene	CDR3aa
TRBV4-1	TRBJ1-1	ASSQVDRVTEAF
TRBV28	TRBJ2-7	ASSLAGGFYEQY
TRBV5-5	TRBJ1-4	ASSLSWTDEKLF
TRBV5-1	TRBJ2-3	ASSRGMAGGGDTQY
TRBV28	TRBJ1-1	ASRANTEAF
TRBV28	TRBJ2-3	ASTALAGGAWSQY
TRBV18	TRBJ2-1	ASSRLAGGQDYEQF
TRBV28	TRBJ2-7	ASRSQGRPYEQY
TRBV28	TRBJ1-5	ASRQGGENQPQH
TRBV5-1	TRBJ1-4	ASSWGPNEKLF
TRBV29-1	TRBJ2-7	SVGVAGHEQY
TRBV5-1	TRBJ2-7	ASSLTPTGTYEQY
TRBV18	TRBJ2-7	ASSPGEGYEQY
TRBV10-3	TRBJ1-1	AIRTDRARNTEAF
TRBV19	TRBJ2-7	ASSIRDRSYEQY
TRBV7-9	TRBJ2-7	ASSSSSGRVQY
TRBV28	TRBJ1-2	ASSLLTGGTPYGYT
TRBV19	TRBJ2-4	ASKEGGGIAKNIQY
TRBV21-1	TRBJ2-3	ASSRRARLRWGDTQY
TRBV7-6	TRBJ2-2	ASSLASRNTGELF
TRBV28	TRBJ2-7	ASLRTGGIPD
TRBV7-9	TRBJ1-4	ASSLARLAVLF
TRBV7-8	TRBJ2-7	ASSSKTSGDLALEQY
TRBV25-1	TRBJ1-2	ASSEGTGLYGYT
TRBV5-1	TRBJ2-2	ASSLGPGQGTGELF
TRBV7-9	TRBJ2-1	ASSFIAGRLLDQF
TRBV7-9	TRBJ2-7	ASSLDNEQY
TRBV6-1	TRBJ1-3	ASSRGNTIY
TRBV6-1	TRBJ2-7	ASRGRTGAREQY
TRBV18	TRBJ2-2	ASSRSAGRTGELF
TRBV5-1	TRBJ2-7	ASSFGYGTSSLYEQY
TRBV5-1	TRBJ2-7	ASSLGSRSYEQY
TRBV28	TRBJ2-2	ASSYNTGELF
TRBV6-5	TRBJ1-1	ASSYNRLNTEAF
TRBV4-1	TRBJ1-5	ASSQQETAPFNQPQH
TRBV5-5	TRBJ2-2	ASSGGSVTGELF
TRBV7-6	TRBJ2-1	ASSLAAVANEQF
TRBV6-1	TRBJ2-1	ASSGQGARNEQF
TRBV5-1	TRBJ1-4	ASSPGQGVEKLF
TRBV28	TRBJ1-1	ASSTKGSGRRGTEAF
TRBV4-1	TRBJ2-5	ASSQLVFSGSTEKTQY
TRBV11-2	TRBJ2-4	ASGQIKTGEYKNIQY
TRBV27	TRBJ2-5	ASSPLGLAGGRETQY
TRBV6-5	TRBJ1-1	ASSPTGGGNTEAF
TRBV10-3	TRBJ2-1	AIRPTSGSKGTSNEQF
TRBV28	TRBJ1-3	ASSPPGGNTIY
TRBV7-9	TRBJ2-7	ASGYEQY
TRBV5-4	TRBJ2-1	ASRRPGQGGDEQF
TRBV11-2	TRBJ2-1	ASSRGTAILSSYNEQF